What follows are 30 T cell receptor beta chains derived from one specimen sequenced in a study of blood T cell repertoires in COVID-19. Clones were read by immunoSEQ multiplex PCR, and TCRdb kept only the in-frame ones, dropping some. The table records 200,000 to 250,000 clones, about 90% of them present only once. The sequenced sample was PBMCs or T cells enriched from blood (not recorded which). Receptor source: a woman aged 50 to 65 in a cohort exposed to, infected with or recovered from COVID-19 (not recorded which).

CDR3: CAWRPPRGRGGWSDTQYF. CDR3 sequence (DNA): TGTGCCTGGAGGCCACCCAGGGGGCGGGGGGGCTGGTCAGATACGCAGTATTTT. The V and J genes are TRBV30 and TRBJ2-3, with a possible D match to TRBD2 (9 bases). Deletions cut 3 bases from V and 4 bases from J, with 26 bases between. The CDR3 length is 18 residues. From germline, CDR1 is GTSNPN and CDR2 SVGIG (reference sequence).

The chain employs TRBV5-4 and TRBJ1-6; D unresolved. This CDR3 is built from 16 residues. Trimming removed 5 bases from V and 10 bases from J, with 22 bases in between. CDR1 SGHNT and CDR2 YYREEE come from the germline V gene (reference sequence). CDR3 residues: CASSLGGRRGGSPLHF. DNA of the CDR3: TGTGCCAGCAGTCTGGGCGGGAGGCGAGGAGGATCACCCCTCCACTTT. The variable domain in full, with the rest retrieved from reference TRBV5-4 and TRBJ1-6, is ETGVTQSPTHLIKTRGQQVTLRCSSQSGHNTVSWYQQALGQGPQFIFQYYREEENGRGNFPPRFSGLQFPNYSSELNVNALELDDSALYLCASSLGGRRGGSPLHFGNGTRLTVT.

This clone was detected once. The rearrangement links TRBV6-2 or TRBV6-3 to TRBJ1-6, with D uncertain. The V end was cut by 4 bases, the J end by 6 bases, with 4 bases between. The length of the CDR3 is 12 residues. Germline CDR1 MNHEY, CDR2 SVGEGT. CDR3 in amino acids: CASSSINSPLHF. CDR3 DNA: TGTGCCAGCAGTTCCATTAATTCACCCCTCCACTTT.

The V and J genes are TRBV5-4 and TRBJ1-2, with 10 nucleotides matching TRBD1. CDR1 SGHNT and CDR2 YYREEE come from the germline V gene (reference sequence). V dropped 0 bases and J dropped 7; count of bases not matched to a gene: 6. This CDR3 comprises 15 residues. CDR3 in amino acids: CASSLGGQGRSGYTF. The CDR3 DNA is TGTGCCAGCAGCTTGGGGGGACAGGGGAGGTCTGGCTACACCTTC.

V gene TRBV5-6 combines with J gene TRBJ2-2; D might be TRBD1 (5 bases). The CDR3 length is 16 residues. V shed 2 bases and J shed 5 bases, with 16 bases lying between them. Germline CDR1 SGHDT, CDR2 YYEEEE. CDR3 sequence: CASSFYSGMWTGELFF. The CDR3 nucleotides are TGTGCCAGCAGCTTTTACTCAGGGATGTGGACCGGGGAGCTGTTTTTT.

V and J are TRBV4-3 and TRBJ2-1, with 7 positions matching TRBD2. V dropped 2 bases and J dropped 3; count of bases not matched to a gene: 1. This CDR3 is 14 amino acids long. The germline V gene has CDR1 LGHNA and CDR2 YSLEER. CDR3 DNA sequence: TGCGCCAGCAGCCAAAGCGGGGACTACAATGAGCAGTTCTTC. This sequence encodes CASSQSGDYNEQFF.

The V call is TRBV10-3, the J call TRBJ2-5, with TRBD2 identical over 14 bases. CDR3 length: 18 residues. Germline lookup yields CDR1 ENHRY and CDR2 SYGVKD. V was clipped by 2 bases and J by 5 bases; unmatched bases: 10. CDR3 sequence (DNA): TGTGCCATCAGTGAGAAAGGACTAGCGGGGGGAACCCGGGAGACCCAGTACTTC. This translates into CAISEKGLAGGTRETQYF.

The V gene is TRBV7-6, the J gene TRBJ2-1; 9 bases match TRBD1. The V segment lost 2 bases and the J segment 6 bases; nucleotides outside the gene matches: 8. Germline V gives CDR1 SGHVS, CDR2 FNYEAQ. The CDR3 sequence is 16 residues long. The DNA of the CDR3 is TGTGCCAGCAGCTTAACCCCACAGGGGGCGGTCAATGAGCAGTTCTTC. It translates to CASSLTPQGAVNEQFF.

V gene TRBV5-1 combines with J gene TRBJ2-7; no definite D call. Germline-derived CDR1 and CDR2 are SGHRS and YFSETQ. Trimming stripped 0 bases from V and 0 bases from J, with 7 bases between. The CDR3 consists of 14 residues. The CDR3 nucleotides read TGCGCCAGCAGCTTGGCTCCCTCCTCCTACGAGCAGTACTTC. Its protein product is CASSLAPSSYEQYF. The full variable domain, in which reference TRBV5-1 and TRBJ2-7 provide the parts outside the CDR3, is KAGVTQTPRYLIKTRGQQVTLSCSPISGHRSVSWYQQTPGQGLQFLFEYFSETQRNKGNFPGRFSGRQFSNSRSEMNVSTLELGDSALYLCASSLAPSSYEQYFGPGTRLTVT.

The chain combines TRBV4-1 with TRBJ2-1, with D tentatively TRBD1 (5 bases). CDR1 is MGHRA, CDR2 YSYEKL, per germline. There are 14 residues in the CDR3. Between the trimmed V and J ends, which lost 0 bases and 8 bases, there was a span of 11 bases. The CDR3 DNA is TGCGCCAGCAGCCAAGACGTCTCCAGGGATGAGCAGTTCTTC. Translated, it gives CASSQDVSRDEQFF.

The rearrangement uses TRBV11-2 and TRBJ2-1, with TRBD2 matching 12 bases. The J segment lost 9 bases and the V segment lost 5 bases, leaving 5 bases of the junction unmatched. CDR1 is SGHAT and CDR2 is FQNNGV in the germline V gene. CDR3 length: 14 residues. Here the CDR3 reads CASSPQLAGGEQFF. Here the CDR3 DNA reads TGTGCCAGCAGCCCCCAACTAGCGGGGGGTGAGCAGTTCTTC.

This clone was observed a single time. J is TRBJ1-5 and V is TRBV2, with a weak D call TRBD1 (6 bases). From germline, CDR1 is SNHLY and CDR2 FYNNEI. Trimming shortened V by 7 bases and J by 3 bases, and 13 bases separated the two germline ends. CDR3 length equals 14 residues. For the CDR3, the DNA is TGTGCCAGCACCACGGGGGGCTTCAATCAGCCCCAGCATTTT. Residues: CASTTGGFNQPQHF.

This clone appeared a few times. The rearrangement links TRBV7-2 to TRBJ1-4; D uncertain. Germline V CDR1 and CDR2: SGHTA, FQGNSA. V gave up 5 bases and J gave up 0 bases, with 13 bases separating them. This CDR3 contains 16 residues. DNA of the CDR3: TGTGCCAGCAGCAAGCAAGCAGGATCAACTAATGAAAAACTGTTTTTT. Its translation is CASSKQAGSTNEKLFF.

This clone was counted only a few times. This chain uses TRBV29-1 with TRBJ1-1; D gene ambiguous. The V end lost 6 bases, the J end lost 0 bases, and 11 bases lay between the germline ends. Per germline, CDR1 SQVTM and CDR2 ANQGSEA. This CDR3 comprises 13 residues. CDR3 sequence: CSVSGNLNTEAFF. The CDR3, as DNA: TGCAGCGTCTCCGGGAACTTGAACACTGAAGCTTTCTTT. Based on the CDR3 plus reference TRBV29-1 and TRBJ1-1, the full variable domain is SAVISQKPSRDICQRGTSLTIQCQVDSQVTMMFWYRQQPGQSLTLIATANQGSEATYESGFVIDKFPISRPNLTFSTLTVSNMSPEDSSIYLCSVSGNLNTEAFFGQGTRLTVV.

Only one count was recorded for this clone. This CDR3 is CASNDRQGQETQYF. The CDR3 bases are TGTGCCAGCAACGACAGACAGGGCCAAGAGACCCAGTACTTC. This chain links TRBV7-9 with TRBJ2-5, with TRBD1 matching 7 bases. With V trimmed by 7 bases and J by 1 base, 6 bases remained unmatched. This CDR3 spans 14 amino acids. Germline loops: CDR1 SEHNR, CDR2 FQNEAQ (reference sequence).

The chain links TRBV9 to TRBJ2-1; 10 nucleotides line up with TRBD1. CDR1 and CDR2 (germline): SGDLS, YYNGEE. V lost 3 bases and J lost 7; bases outside the gene matches: 10. The CDR3 spans 16 residues. This chain's CDR3 is CASSAGQGPLSNEQFF. The CDR3 DNA is TGTGCCAGCAGCGCGGGACAGGGGCCTCTTTCTAATGAGCAGTTCTTC.

The chain links TRBV19 to TRBJ2-1; tentative D call: TRBD2 (7 bases). CDR1 is LNHDA, CDR2 SQIVND, per germline (reference sequence). This CDR3 region has 16 residues. V was clipped by 6 bases and J by 0 bases, with 15 bases between them. The CDR3 reads CASSPRGQSSYNEQFF. The CDR3 DNA is TGTGCCAGTAGCCCGCGGGGGCAGAGCTCCTACAATGAGCAGTTCTTC. The full variable domain, rest sourced from reference TRBV19 and TRBJ2-1, is DGGITQSPKYLFRKEGQNVTLSCEQNLNHDAMYWYRQDPGQGLRLIYYSQIVNDFQKGDIAEGYSVSREKKESFPLTVTSAQKNPTAFYLCASSPRGQSSYNEQFFGPGTRLTVL.

The rearrangement joins TRBV3-1 (or the pseudogene TRBV3-2) to TRBJ1-2; 10 nucleotides match TRBD1. The CDR3 loop spans 15 amino acids. Per the germline V gene, CDR1 is LGHDT and CDR2 is YNNKEL (reference sequence). Trimming cost V 3 bases and J 6 bases; bases outside gene matches: 7. Here the CDR3 DNA reads TGTGCCAGCAGCCACGCCTCCGGGACAGGGGATGGCTACACCTTC. Its protein product is CASSHASGTGDGYTF.

V usage is TRBV9 and J usage is TRBJ2-2, with D possibly TRBD1 on 5 matching bases. This CDR3 has 14 amino acids. Germline V gene sequence: CDR1 SGDLS, CDR2 YYNGEE. Trimming left V 7 bases short and J 0 bases short, with 10 bases between. In DNA form, the CDR3 reads TGTGCCAGCCGTACAGGACCGAACACCGGGGAGCTGTTTTTT. It yields the protein CASRTGPNTGELFF.

A remark on this clone: The conserved phenylalanine or tryptophan normally closing the CDR3 is absent here, so this likely arose from a read error. The DNA is omitted, as the CDR3 cannot be located on it reliably, and the CDR3 follows TCRdb's listing. The chain has TRBV19 and TRBJ2-7; the table's D call, TRBD1, was not checked against the DNA. The CDR3 is 14 amino acids long, termini counted. Germline V gives CDR1 LNHDA, CDR2 SQIVND (reference sequence). CDR3 loop: CASSISVAGHSIII.

The chain is built from TRBV3-1 (or the pseudogene TRBV3-2) and TRBJ2-1; 8 bases line up with TRBD2. The CDR3 is 13 residues long. V lost 1 base and J lost 14; bases outside the gene matches: 7. The germline V gene has CDR1 LGHDT and CDR2 YNNKEL (reference sequence). This CDR3 reads CASSQVASGPKFF. The CDR3 nucleotides are TGTGCCAGCAGCCAAGTAGCTAGCGGGCCCAAGTTCTTC.

The V gene is TRBV5-1, the J gene TRBJ1-2; TRBD1 might be the D (5 bases). V was trimmed by 0 bases and J by 6 bases, leaving 12 bases between them. The germline V gene encodes CDR1 SGHRS and CDR2 YFSETQ. The CDR3 covers 14 residues. For the CDR3, the DNA is TGCGCCAGCAGCTTGGTTCAGGGAAAAAATGGCTACACCTTC. Its translation: CASSLVQGKNGYTF.

V gene TRBV3-1 (or the pseudogene TRBV3-2) combines with J gene TRBJ1-5; TRBD1 agrees at 10 bases. The CDR3 totals 16 residues. Trimming cost V 4 bases and J 7 bases; bases outside gene matches: 10. In germline, CDR1 is LGHDT, CDR2 YNNKEL (reference sequence). CDR3 region: CASSLTVGQGDQPQHF. The CDR3 bases are TGTGCCAGCAGCCTTACTGTCGGACAGGGGGACCAGCCCCAGCATTTT.

This clone appeared once. The chain uses TRBV6-5 and TRBJ2-7; TRBD2 matches at 8 bases. The germline gives CDR1 MNHEY, CDR2 SVGAGI. The CDR3 has 14 amino acids. V lost 6 bases and J lost 1; bases outside the gene matches: 5. This chain's CDR3 is CASRRGGSSYEQYF. CDR3 nucleotide sequence: TGTGCCAGCAGACGCGGGGGGTCATCCTACGAGCAGTACTTC.

This clone has just a few counts. The CDR3 reads CASSEAKSTGLLNTEAFF. The CDR3 DNA is TGTGCCAGCAGTGAAGCCAAATCGACGGGACTCCTGAACACTGAAGCTTTCTTT. J is TRBJ1-1 and V is TRBV6-1; D possibly corresponds to TRBD1 (5 bases). From germline, CDR1 is MNHNS and CDR2 SASEGT. CDR3 length: 18 residues. Between the trimmed V and J ends, which lost 0 bases and 0 bases, there was a span of 17 bases.

The rearrangement joins TRBV5-4 to TRBJ2-5, with 12 bases identical to TRBD2. The length of the CDR3 is 18 residues. Germline V CDR1 and CDR2: SGHNT, YYREEE (reference sequence). J gave up 3 bases and V 4 bases, and 13 bases lay outside the gene matches. The CDR3 DNA reads as TGTGCCAGCAGCCCCCCCCGGGGGTCTAGCGGGGGGGAAGAGACCCAGTACTTC. It codes for CASSPPRGSSGGEETQYF.

This clone has more than one count but fewer than ten. The chain couples TRBV7-3 to TRBJ1-2; perhaps TRBD1 as D (6 bases). CDR3 length equals 18 residues. V gave up 6 bases and J gave up 4 bases, with 27 bases separating them. Germline CDR1 reads SGHTA; CDR2 reads FQGTGA. The CDR3 reads CASSPESPVGGQGYGYTF. In nucleotides, the CDR3 is TGTGCCAGCAGTCCCGAAAGCCCAGTTGGGGGCCAGGGCTATGGCTACACCTTC. The whole variable domain, filled in from reference TRBV7-3 and TRBJ1-2, reads GAGVSQTPSNKVTEKGKYVELRCDPISGHTALYWYRQSLGQGPEFLIYFQGTGAADDSGLPNDRFFAVRPEGSVSTLKIQRTERGDSAVYLCASSPESPVGGQGYGYTFGSGTRLTVV.

J is TRBJ1-2 and V is TRBV5-6; no definite D call. Trimming removed 0 bases at V and 4 bases at J, with 10 bases between. The CDR3 loop spans 14 amino acids. Per the germline V gene, CDR1 is SGHDT and CDR2 is YYEEEE. The CDR3, as DNA: TGTGCCAGCAGCTTGGGCGGCAGTGGCTATGGCTACACCTTC. As protein: CASSLGGSGYGYTF.

The chain recombines TRBV27 with TRBJ1-1; no clear D. CDR3 size: 13 residues. Germline assignment: CDR1 MNHEY and CDR2 SMNVEV (reference sequence). V was clipped by 3 bases and J by 3 bases, with 8 bases between them. CDR3 DNA: TGTGCCAGCAGTTTGAACAGATACACTGAAGCTTTCTTT. Its protein is CASSLNRYTEAFF.

The V call is TRBV6-5, the J call TRBJ2-7, with 7 nucleotides matching TRBD1. Germline lookup yields CDR1 MNHEY and CDR2 SVGAGI. The CDR3 totals 15 residues. Losses at the gene ends were 0 bases for V and 3 bases for J; bases not matched to a gene: 5. The CDR3 DNA sequence: TGTGCCAGCAGTTACTCGGCAGGGGGATTCTACGAGCAGTACTTC. Translated: CASSYSAGGFYEQYF.